Listed here are 30 T cell receptor beta chains from one sample, sequenced in a study of CD8 T cells in ankylosing spondylitis. Broader study findings: It appeared that ankylosing spondylitis blood was characterized by a TCR beta motif of roughly 8 highly homologous variants.

TCRdb processed the 5' RACE reads anew with MiXCR; each CDR3 protein has one entry. The sample holds roughly 220,000 distinct CDR3 sequences, approximately 16% seen once. No cognate antigen is known for these TCRs. The sample taken for sequencing was blood, either unsorted or a sorted T cell fraction (not recorded which). These receptors came from a male donor with ankylosing spondylitis.

The chain couples TRBV2 to TRBJ1-5; TRBD1 matches at 7 bases. Germline V gene sequence: CDR1 SNHLY, CDR2 FYNNEI. Trimming cost V 0 bases and J 3 bases; bases outside gene matches: 5. The CDR3 covers 16 residues. CDR3 in amino acids: CASSEAGDSLNQPQHF. CDR3 nucleotides: TGTGCCAGCAGTGAAGCGGGGGACAGCCTCAATCAGCCCCAGCATTTT.

The chain combines TRBV7-3 with TRBJ2-1; TRBD2 matches 10 bases. CDR1 and CDR2 from the germline V gene are SGHTA and FQGTGA. The junction had 4 bases not matched to a gene; V was cut back by 4 bases and J by 4 bases. This CDR3 contains 15 residues. The CDR3 sequence is CASSWTAGGYNEQFF. The CDR3 nucleotides are TGTGCCAGCAGCTGGACAGCGGGAGGGTACAATGAGCAGTTCTTC.

The J gene is TRBJ2-5, the V gene TRBV20-1; D might be TRBD2 (5 bases). There are 16 residues in the CDR3. Deletions cut 0 bases from V and 5 bases from J, with 19 bases between. Germline V gives CDR1 DFQATT, CDR2 SNEGSKA (reference sequence). In DNA form, the CDR3 reads TGCAGTGCTAGAGAATCCCCCTCGGCAACGGGGGAGACCCAGTACTTC. Translating gives CSARESPSATGETQYF.

The chain couples TRBV7-9 to TRBJ2-3; 8 bases line up with TRBD2. The CDR3 covers 15 residues. Germline loops: CDR1 SEHNR, CDR2 FQNEAQ (reference sequence). V was clipped by 10 bases and J by 3 bases; unmatched bases: 12. This CDR3 reads CAITWTSRRTDTQYF. The DNA for the CDR3 is TGTGCCATCACTTGGACTAGCAGGAGAACAGATACGCAGTATTTT.

The chain recombines TRBV2 with TRBJ1-4; D may be TRBD1 (5 bases). This CDR3 region has 16 residues. Germline V gene lookup returns CDR1 SNHLY and CDR2 FYNNEI. Trimming took 5 bases from V and 4 from J, leaving 17 bases between them. CDR3: CASSLVVGTYNEKLFF. Here the CDR3 DNA reads TGTGCCAGCAGTTTGGTTGTGGGGACTTATAATGAAAAACTGTTTTTT.

CDR3 coding DNA: TGTGCCAGCAGTCCCGGGACAGGGGAGGGTAGGGACGAGCAGTACTTC. Protein product: CASSPGTGEGRDEQYF. The chain recombines TRBV27 with TRBJ2-7; 10 nucleotides agree with TRBD1. The junction had 12 bases not matched to a gene; V was cut back by 5 bases and J by 5 bases. Germline CDR1 is MNHEY and CDR2 is SMNVEV (reference sequence). The length of the CDR3 is 16 residues.

V is TRBV4-1 and J is TRBJ2-7; TRBD2 is a possible D gene (7 bases). The V gene's germline CDR1 is MGHRA and CDR2 YSYEKL. This CDR3 region has 14 residues. The V gene lost 5 bases and the J gene lost 2 bases, with 13 bases spanning the gap. CDR3 sequence (DNA): TGCGCCAGCAGCGCCGACGGGGGGCCCTACGAGCAGTACTTC. Protein sequence: CASSADGGPYEQYF.

The rearrangement joins TRBV30 to TRBJ1-5; weak D call: TRBD1 (5 bases). CDR1 is GTSNPN, CDR2 SVGIG, per germline (reference sequence). This CDR3 spans 12 amino acids. The ends were cut back, 1 base at V and 12 bases at J, with 13 bases in the middle. The CDR3 loop reads CAWSDDLGRQHF. Written as DNA, the CDR3 is TGTGCCTGGAGTGATGACCTGGGACGCCAGCATTTT.

V is TRBV14 and J is TRBJ2-7; tentative D call: TRBD2 (6 bases). The CDR3 has 14 amino acids. From germline, CDR1 is SGHDN and CDR2 FVKESK. The germline V and J ends were trimmed by 0 bases and 4 bases, with 10 bases remaining between them. The CDR3 spells CASSQDSGNYEQYF. The CDR3 nucleotides read TGTGCCAGCAGCCAAGATAGCGGAAATTACGAGCAGTACTTC.

The V and J genes are TRBV5-6 and TRBJ1-1; 8 bases line up with TRBD1. Trimming took 4 bases from V and 0 from J; bases not matched to a gene: 5. The length of the CDR3 is 15 residues. Germline assignment: CDR1 SGHDT and CDR2 YYEEEE. CDR3 DNA: TGTGCCAGCAGCCAACCGACAGGGGTGAACACTGAAGCTTTCTTT. Its protein product is CASSQPTGVNTEAFF. Based on the CDR3 plus reference TRBV5-6 and TRBJ1-1, the full variable domain is DAGVTQSPTHLIKTRGQQVTLRCSPKSGHDTVSWYQQALGQGPQFIFQYYEEEERQRGNFPDRFSGHQFPNYSSELNVNALLLGDSALYLCASSQPTGVNTEAFFGQGTRLTVV.

This chain links TRBV4-1 with TRBJ2-1; tentative D call: TRBD2 (5 bases). The CDR3 contains 16 residues. Germline V lookup: CDR1 MGHRA, CDR2 YSYEKL. V lost 0 bases to trimming and J lost 7 bases, with 16 bases between them. In DNA, the CDR3 is TGCGCCAGCAGCCAAGATGCAGCGGATCCGTTTAATGAGCAGTTCTTC. Its translation is CASSQDAADPFNEQFF.

This rearrangement joins TRBV4-1 to TRBJ1-5; no clear D gene. Germline loops: CDR1 MGHRA, CDR2 YSYEKL. Trimming shortened V by 1 base and J by 6 bases, and 13 bases separated the two germline ends. The CDR3 spans 15 residues. CDR3 in DNA: TGCGCCAGCAGCCAAGGGGTTTCTTCGGGTCAGCCCCAGCATTTT. It translates to CASSQGVSSGQPQHF.

The rearrangement uses TRBV5-6 and TRBJ2-7; D is perhaps TRBD1 (6 bases). V lost 0 bases and J lost 1, with 14 bases in between. The CDR3 consists of 16 residues. The germline CDR1 and CDR2 sequences are SGHDT and YYEEEE. This CDR3 is CASSLGTQGPSYEQYF. DNA of the CDR3: TGTGCCAGCAGCTTGGGGACGCAGGGGCCATCCTACGAGCAGTACTTC.

This clonotype was detected only once. The chain carries TRBV6-5 and TRBJ1-5; D is possibly TRBD1 (6 bases). This CDR3 region has 14 residues. Germline CDR1 MNHEY, CDR2 SVGAGI. V was cut by 4 bases and J by 5 bases, with 12 bases left in between. CDR3 amino acids: CASSSWTDDQPQHF. The CDR3 region has the DNA TGTGCCAGCAGTTCCTGGACAGACGATCAGCCCCAGCATTTT.

The CDR3 sequence is CASSPGLTSSYNEQFF. CDR3 nucleotide sequence: TGTGCCAGCAGCCCGGGACTAACCAGCTCCTACAATGAGCAGTTCTTC. V gene TRBV5-6 combines with J gene TRBJ2-1, with 7 bases identical to TRBD2. Germline V lookup: CDR1 SGHDT, CDR2 YYEEEE. The CDR3 length is 16 residues. The V segment lost 4 bases and the J segment 0 bases; nucleotides outside the gene matches: 7.

The V and J genes are TRBV7-3 and TRBJ2-2; 8 nucleotides agree with TRBD2. V lost 2 bases and J lost 7; bases outside the gene matches: 9. The CDR3 is 16 residues long. Germline lookup yields CDR1 SGHTA and CDR2 FQGTGA. CDR3 protein: CASSLLPGGVIGELFF. The DNA of the CDR3 is TGTGCCAGCAGCTTATTACCCGGGGGGGTAATCGGGGAGCTGTTTTTT.

The CDR3 loop is CASRNRGDQETQYF. Here the CDR3 DNA reads TGTGCCAGCAGAAACAGGGGCGACCAAGAGACCCAGTACTTC. The rearrangement links TRBV3-1 to TRBJ2-5, with 7 bases fitting TRBD1. The CDR3 runs to 14 residues. Germline values: CDR1 LGHDT, CDR2 YNNKEL (reference sequence). Germline trimming cut 6 bases from V and 0 bases from J; bases unmatched to any gene: 4.

The V and J genes are TRBV5-1 and TRBJ2-1, with D possibly TRBD1 on 6 matching bases. Germline-derived CDR1 and CDR2 are SGHRS and YFSETQ. V was pared by 4 bases and J by 2 bases, with 25 bases between. The CDR3 extends over 19 amino acids. CDR3 sequence reads: CASSGITGDTGTTYNEQFF. CDR3 sequence (DNA): TGCGCCAGCAGCGGAATCACGGGCGACACCGGGACAACCTACAATGAGCAGTTCTTC.

The sample holds a few counts of this clonotype. The chain is built from TRBV7-9 and TRBJ1-1; weak D call: TRBD1 (5 bases). Germline CDR1 SEHNR, CDR2 FQNEAQ (reference sequence). Trimming left V 5 bases short and J 4 bases short, with 11 bases between. The CDR3 length is 13 residues. The CDR3: CASSGTGVTEAFF. The CDR3 DNA sequence: TGTGCCAGCAGCGGGACGGGGGTCACTGAAGCTTTCTTT.

This clonotype was recorded a few times. This chain links TRBV12-3 or TRBV12-4 with TRBJ2-1, with TRBD2 matching over 11 bases. The CDR3 sequence is 15 residues long. The J segment lost 8 bases and the V segment lost 3 bases, leaving 6 bases of the junction unmatched. The CDR3: CASSFLAGGGDEQFF. The CDR3 bases are TGTGCCAGCAGTTTCCTAGCGGGAGGTGGCGATGAGCAGTTCTTC.

V usage is TRBV2 and J usage is TRBJ2-1; 10 nucleotides match TRBD2. V was pared by 6 bases and J by 7 bases, with 3 bases of the junction left unmatched. The CDR3 loop spans 13 amino acids. Looked up from germline, CDR1 is SNHLY and CDR2 is FYNNEI. CDR3 loop: CASRLAGQNEQFF. The CDR3, as DNA: TGTGCCAGCAGACTAGCGGGACAGAATGAGCAGTTCTTC. Variable domain in full (rest from reference TRBV2 and TRBJ2-1): EPEVTQTPSHQVTQMGQEVILRCVPISNHLYFYWYRQILGQKVEFLVSFYNNEISEKSEIFDDQFSVERPDGSNFTLKIRSTKLEDSAMYFCASRLAGQNEQFFGPGTRLTVL.

The J gene is TRBJ2-2, the V gene TRBV6-6; perhaps TRBD1 as D (6 bases). Germline loops: CDR1 MNHNY, CDR2 SVGAGI (reference sequence). This CDR3 spans 13 amino acids. V was shortened by 8 bases and J by 2 bases, with 9 bases between the two germline ends. The CDR3 sequence is CASWTVNTGELFF. The DNA for the CDR3 is TGTGCCAGCTGGACAGTCAACACCGGGGAGCTGTTTTTT.

This rearrangement joins TRBV30 to TRBJ2-3, with 12 bases that match TRBD2. The germline V gene has CDR1 GTSNPN and CDR2 SVGIG (reference sequence). The junction had 8 bases not matched to a gene; V was cut back by 7 bases and J by 6 bases. The CDR3 runs 14 residues. CDR3 DNA sequence: TGTGCCTACGGACTAGCGGGGCTCGAGGATACGCAGTATTTT. Translation gives CAYGLAGLEDTQYF.

V and J are TRBV5-1 and TRBJ2-7, with a possible D match to TRBD2 (6 bases). CDR1 is SGHRS and CDR2 is YFSETQ in the germline V gene. The CDR3 length is 16 residues. The V and J ends lost 3 bases and 4 bases respectively, with 20 bases between them. The CDR3 here is CASSSGSGRERYEQYF. The CDR3 DNA sequence: TGCGCCAGCAGCTCTGGGTCGGGACGGGAGAGATACGAGCAGTACTTC.

V gene TRBV27 combines with J gene TRBJ1-2, with TRBD1 as a possible D gene (5 bases). The ends were cut back, 5 bases at V and 4 bases at J, with 14 bases in the middle. Germline V lookup: CDR1 MNHEY, CDR2 SMNVEV (reference sequence). This CDR3 region has 14 residues. The CDR3 DNA sequence: TGTGCCAGCAGTCCGTCCGGGACCAGCTATGGCTACACCTTC. Amino acids: CASSPSGTSYGYTF.

This clonotype came up many times. V and J are TRBV3-1 and TRBJ2-1, with TRBD2 matching over 7 bases. The germline V gene encodes CDR1 LGHDT and CDR2 YNNKEL (reference sequence). The ends lost 0 bases at V and 4 bases at J; junction bases unmatched: 3. The CDR3 totals 15 residues. The CDR3 nucleotides read TGTGCCAGCAGCCAAGAAGCGGGGCTTTACAATGAGCAGTTCTTC. Translating it yields CASSQEAGLYNEQFF.

This chain uses TRBV27 with TRBJ2-7; D may be TRBD1 (5 bases). The CDR3 loop spans 15 amino acids. The ends were cut back, 5 bases at V and 5 bases at J, with 19 bases in the middle. Germline lookup yields CDR1 MNHEY and CDR2 SMNVEV (reference sequence). The CDR3 DNA reads as TGTGCCAGCAGTATTATATTTGGGGCAGGGAACGAGCAGTACTTC. Translating it yields CASSIIFGAGNEQYF.

Only a few counts were recorded for this clonotype. The CDR3 protein is CASTQLVFEAFF. The CDR3 DNA sequence: TGTGCCAGCACCCAATTAGTATTTGAAGCTTTCTTT. The chain links TRBV6-6 to TRBJ1-1, with D uncertain. This CDR3 contains 12 residues. V was clipped by 7 bases and J by 7 bases, with 13 bases between them. From germline, CDR1 is MNHNY and CDR2 SVGAGI (reference sequence).

In its sample, this clonotype was seen a few times. The gene calls are TRBV6-4 and TRBJ2-3, with TRBD2 identical over 7 bases. Germline-derived CDR1 and CDR2 are MRHNA and SNTAGT. The length of the CDR3 is 16 residues. Trimming took 4 bases from V and 4 from J; bases not matched to a gene: 11. Here the CDR3 DNA reads TGTGCCAGCAGTGCCTCCGCGACTAGCCCCGCAGATACGCAGTATTTT. Translation gives CASSASATSPADTQYF.

The gene calls are TRBV12-3 or TRBV12-4 and TRBJ2-7, with 12 positions matching TRBD2. Trimming removed 6 bases from V and 6 bases from J; junction bases left unmatched: 6. The CDR3 runs 14 residues. The CDR3 sequence: CASSRLAGEGEQYF. The CDR3 DNA sequence: TGTGCCAGCAGCCGACTAGCGGGAGAGGGCGAGCAGTACTTC.